Sequencing of this T cell receptor beta chain was carried out in a study of shared clonotypes between healthy human individuals. TCRdb's table, derived via immunoSEQ multiplex PCR, lists solely in-frame clones and lacks some. Altogether over 2 million clones are present, 85% to 95% being singletons, with the ten largest covering roughly 0.13%. The sample was naive CD4+ T cells sorted from blood. The subset denotes: CD45RA+ positively selected. This TCR was recovered from a man between 18 and 29 years old in good health.

The CDR3: CASSYFSGSDGYGYTF. DNA for the CDR3: TGTGCCAGCAGTTACTTCTCAGGGAGTGATGGGTATGGCTACACCTTC. V usage is TRBV6-5 and J usage is TRBJ1-2, with D possibly matching TRBD1 (5 bases). The CDR3 consists of 16 residues. Trimming cost V 1 base and J 5 bases, with 17 bases left between them. Germline CDR1 and CDR2: MNHEY and SVGAGI.